The entry below gives a single T cell receptor beta chain sequence along with its context. The junction and the germline gene differ at one end; a read error may be behind it. For repertoire sequencing, the TCR beta CDR3 regions were amplified from RNA transcripts. RT-PCR in the first round used HTBI primers; a second-round multiplex PCR followed. TCRdb reprocessed the multiplex PCR reads with MiXCR, giving one entry per CDR3 protein. Of 52,000 or so distinct CDR3 sequences in the sample, under 55% were seen once. Germline loops: CDR1 MDHEN, CDR2 SYDVKM. The CDR3 has 15 residues. The sample comes from a study of Graves' ophthalmopathy and Graves' hyperthyroidism.

The source material was peripheral blood. The chain has TRBV28 and TRBJ1-5, with TRBD1 as a possible D gene (5 bases). This clonotype was obtained from an adult woman with Graves' ophthalmopathy. CDR3 bases: TGTGCCAGCAGTCACCAGGGAAGTAGCAGTCAGCCCCAGCATTTT. It yields the protein CASSHQGSSSQPQHF.